The present TCR beta chain was sequenced within a study of T cells in Graves' hyperthyroidism and ophthalmopathy. CDR3 length equals 14 residues. The junction had 4 bases not matched to a gene; V was cut back by 1 base and J by 5 bases. Germline assignment: CDR1 SEHNR and CDR2 FQNEAQ (reference sequence). This clonotype was recorded many times. What was amplified from RNA transcripts were TCR beta CDR3 regions. The HTBI primer set drove a first-round RT-PCR of the TCR CDR3. TCRdb ran MiXCR on the multiplex PCR reads and lists one entry per CDR3 protein. The sample gives 550,000 to 600,000 distinct CDR3 sequences, 13% to 15% of which show up once; roughly 7% is in the top ten.

The sample was blood. The V and J genes are TRBV7-9 and TRBJ2-7; 8 bases align to TRBD2. The receptor comes from a woman aged 18-29 years with Graves' ophthalmopathy. DNA of the CDR3: TGTGCCAGCAGCTTAGGAGCGGGAGACCACGAGCAGTACTTC. Its translation is CASSLGAGDHEQYF. Full variable domain (missing parts from reference TRBV7-9 and TRBJ2-7): DTGVSQNPRHKITKRGQNVTFRCDPISEHNRLYWYRQTLGQGPEFLTYFQNEAQLEKSRLLSDRFSAERPKGSFSTLEIQRTEQGDSAMYLCASSLGAGDHEQYFGPGTRLTVT.